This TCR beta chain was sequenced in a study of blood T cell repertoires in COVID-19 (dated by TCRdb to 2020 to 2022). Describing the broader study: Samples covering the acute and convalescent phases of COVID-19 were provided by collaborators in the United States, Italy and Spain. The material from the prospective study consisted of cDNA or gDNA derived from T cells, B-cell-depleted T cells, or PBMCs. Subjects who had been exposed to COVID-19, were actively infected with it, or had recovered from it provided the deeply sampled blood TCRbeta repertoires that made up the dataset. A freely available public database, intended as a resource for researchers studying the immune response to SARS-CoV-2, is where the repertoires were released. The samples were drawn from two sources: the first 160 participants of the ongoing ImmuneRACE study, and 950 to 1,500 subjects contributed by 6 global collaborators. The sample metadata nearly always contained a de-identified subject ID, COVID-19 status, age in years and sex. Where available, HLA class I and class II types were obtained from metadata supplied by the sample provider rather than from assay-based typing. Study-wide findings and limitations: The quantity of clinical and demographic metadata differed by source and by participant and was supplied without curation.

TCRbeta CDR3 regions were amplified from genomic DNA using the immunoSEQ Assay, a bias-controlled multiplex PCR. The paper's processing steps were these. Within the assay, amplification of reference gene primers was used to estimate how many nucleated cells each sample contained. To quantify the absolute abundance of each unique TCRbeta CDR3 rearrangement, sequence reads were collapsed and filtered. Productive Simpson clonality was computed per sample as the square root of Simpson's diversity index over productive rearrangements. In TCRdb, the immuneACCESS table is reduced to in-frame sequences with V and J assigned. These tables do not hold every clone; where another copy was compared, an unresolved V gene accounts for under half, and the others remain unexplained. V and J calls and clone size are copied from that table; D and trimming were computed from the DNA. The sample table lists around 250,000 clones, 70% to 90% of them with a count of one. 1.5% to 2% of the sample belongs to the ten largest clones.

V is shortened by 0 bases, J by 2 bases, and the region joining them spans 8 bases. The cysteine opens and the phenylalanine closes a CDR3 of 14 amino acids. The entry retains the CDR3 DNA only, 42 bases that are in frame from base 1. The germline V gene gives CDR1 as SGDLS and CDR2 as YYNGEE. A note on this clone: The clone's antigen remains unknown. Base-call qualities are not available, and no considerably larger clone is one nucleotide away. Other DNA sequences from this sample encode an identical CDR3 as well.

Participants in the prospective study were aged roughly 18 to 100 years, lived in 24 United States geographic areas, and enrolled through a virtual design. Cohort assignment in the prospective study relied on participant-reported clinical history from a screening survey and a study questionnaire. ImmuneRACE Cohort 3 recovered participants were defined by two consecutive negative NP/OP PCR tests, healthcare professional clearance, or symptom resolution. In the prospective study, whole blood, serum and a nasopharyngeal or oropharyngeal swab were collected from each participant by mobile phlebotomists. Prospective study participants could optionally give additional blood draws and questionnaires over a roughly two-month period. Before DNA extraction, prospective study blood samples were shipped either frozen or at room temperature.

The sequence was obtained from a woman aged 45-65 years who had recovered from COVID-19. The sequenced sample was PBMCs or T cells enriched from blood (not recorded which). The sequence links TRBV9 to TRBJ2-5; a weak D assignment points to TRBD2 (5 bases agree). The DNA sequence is TGTGCCAGCAGCGTAGGGACGGGACAAGAGACCCAGTACTTC. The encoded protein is CASSVGTGQETQYF.